This passage covers 32 T cell receptor beta chains from one sample sequenced in a study of OX40 agonist ivuxolimab in advanced cancers. Assay: immunoSEQ multiplex PCR; the TCRdb copy retains only in-frame clones and omits some. The sample holds 65,000 to 95,000 clones, roughly 83% seen once. Here the sequenced sample was CD4+ or CD8+ T cells sorted from blood, taken in a trial of the OX40 agonist ivuxolimab. The receptor set was obtained from an adult with an advanced solid tumor such as melanoma, head and neck, liver or kidney cancer.

The chain is built from TRBV19 and TRBJ1-2; D may be TRBD1 (6 bases). Per the germline V gene, CDR1 is LNHDA and CDR2 is SQIVND (reference sequence). The V end was cut by 4 bases, the J end by 8 bases, with 14 bases between. CDR3 length: 13 residues. CDR3 in DNA: TGTGCCAGTAGTAGAAGGACAGTCGAGGGCTACACCTTC. Encoded protein: CASSRRTVEGYTF.

The chain links TRBV30 to TRBJ2-1; D unclear. This CDR3 is 12 amino acids long. Germline CDR1 reads GTSNPN; CDR2 reads SVGIG (reference sequence). The V gene lost 3 bases and the J gene lost 5 bases, with 8 bases spanning the gap. The CDR3 loop reads CAWSPRNNEQFF. CDR3 coding DNA: TGTGCCTGGAGCCCAAGGAACAATGAGCAGTTCTTC.

The chain joins TRBV5-4 to TRBJ2-3; D is unclear. V was pared by 5 bases and J by 0 bases, with 16 bases between. The V gene's germline CDR1 is SGHNT and CDR2 YYREEE (reference sequence). The CDR3 totals 16 residues. CDR3 DNA sequence: TGTGCCAGCAGGTTGACGTTAACATTGAGCACAGATACGCAGTATTTT. This translates into CASRLTLTLSTDTQYF.

The sample holds a few counts of this clone. The chain recombines TRBV25-1 with TRBJ1-2, with no clear D. Per the germline V gene, CDR1 is MGHDK and CDR2 is SYGVNS. Trimming removed 4 bases from V and 8 bases from J, with 14 bases in between. CDR3 size: 13 residues. CDR3 in amino acids: CASSAREGVGYTF. CDR3 bases: TGTGCCAGCAGTGCCCGGGAGGGTGTAGGCTACACCTTC.

This clone was seen a few times. The V gene is TRBV4-1, the J gene TRBJ1-3; D gene uncertain. The V end was cut by 3 bases, the J end by 3 bases, with 12 bases between. The CDR3 loop spans 15 amino acids. From germline, CDR1 is MGHRA and CDR2 YSYEKL. The CDR3, as DNA: TGCGCCAGCAGCCAGGGCGGTTTCGATGGAAACACCATATATTTT. This encodes CASSQGGFDGNTIYF.

This clone showed up just once. This chain connects TRBV19 to TRBJ1-2; 7 positions agree with TRBD1. The length of the CDR3 is 13 residues. Germline V CDR1 and CDR2: LNHDA, SQIVND (reference sequence). With V trimmed by 7 bases and J by 4 bases, 6 bases remained unmatched. The DNA of the CDR3 is TGTGCCAGTAAGGGAGCAGGGGGCTATGGCTACACCTTC. Its protein product is CASKGAGGYGYTF.

This clone has a single count. At one end, the junction sequence differs from germline, possibly due to a read error. The chain joins TRBV12-5 to TRBJ1-2; D gene ambiguous. CDR1 and CDR2 (germline): LGHNT, FRNRAP. This CDR3 contains 12 residues. The CDR3: CASGLVVDGYAF. The CDR3 DNA follows: TGTGCTAGTGGTTTGGTAGTGGATGGCTACGCCTTC.

The gene calls are TRBV7-3 and TRBJ2-2; TRBD2 is a possible D gene (5 bases). The CDR3 extends over 14 amino acids. V was trimmed by 3 bases and J by 0 bases, leaving 5 bases between them. Germline V gene sequence: CDR1 SGHTA, CDR2 FQGTGA. CDR3 sequence reads: CASSFGANTGELFF. CDR3 DNA: TGTGCCAGCAGCTTCGGGGCGAACACCGGGGAGCTGTTTTTT.

CDR3 residues: CASSTGQGKSTNEKLFF. The CDR3 coding sequence is TGTGCCAGTAGTACTGGACAGGGTAAATCAACTAATGAAAAACTGTTTTTT. J is TRBJ1-4 and V is TRBV19; TRBD1 matches at 8 bases. Losses at the gene ends were 4 bases for V and 0 bases for J; bases not matched to a gene: 7. From germline, CDR1 is LNHDA and CDR2 SQIVND (reference sequence). CDR3 size: 17 residues.

The chain has TRBV6-1 and TRBJ1-1; D remains ambiguous. This CDR3 contains 13 residues. V was cut by 11 bases and J by 6 bases, with 19 bases left in between. CDR1 MNHNS and CDR2 SASEGT come from the germline V gene. The CDR3 region has the DNA TGTGCCCACGGGAACAGCGGATTTTCTGAAGCTTTCTTT. Translation: CAHGNSGFSEAFF.

The chain carries TRBV7-8 and TRBJ2-3; 7 bases line up with TRBD2. The ends lost 2 bases at V and 2 bases at J; junction bases unmatched: 4. The CDR3 length is 15 residues. Looked up from germline, CDR1 is SGHVS and CDR2 is FQNEAQ. CDR3 bases: TGTGCCAGCAGCTTAAGCGGGGTGAACACAGATACGCAGTATTTT. Protein: CASSLSGVNTDTQYF.

This clone is a singleton in its sample. The V gene is TRBV30, the J gene TRBJ2-7; TRBD1 agrees at 12 bases. The CDR3 contains 13 residues. The junction had 3 bases not matched to a gene; V was cut back by 5 bases and J by 4 bases. The germline CDR1 and CDR2 sequences are GTSNPN and SVGIG (reference sequence). CDR3 region: CAWWDRGQYEQYF. In nucleotides, the CDR3 is TGTGCCTGGTGGGACAGGGGGCAGTACGAGCAGTACTTC.

This clone came up a few times. This chain joins TRBV5-1 and TRBJ2-3; D possibly matches TRBD1 or TRBD2 (6 bases each). There are 14 residues in the CDR3. V lost 4 bases and J lost 5, with 14 bases in between. The germline CDR1 and CDR2 sequences are SGHRS and YFSETQ. CDR3 sequence: CASSPGGPEDTQYF. The CDR3 DNA sequence: TGCGCCAGCAGCCCCGGGGGCCCGGAAGATACGCAGTATTTT.

As DNA, the CDR3 is TGTGCCAGCAAGAAGGGACTAGATTACGGGGAGCTGTTTTTT. Translating it yields CASKKGLDYGELFF. V is TRBV2 and J is TRBJ2-2, with 8 bases fitting TRBD2. Germline values: CDR1 SNHLY, CDR2 FYNNEI. Trimming cost V 7 bases and J 7 bases; bases outside gene matches: 8. CDR3 size: 14 residues.

This sequence joins TRBV7-9 and TRBJ2-3, with D unclear. Per germline, CDR1 SEHNR and CDR2 FQNEAQ (reference sequence). V was trimmed by 1 base and J by 1 base, leaving 6 bases between them. CDR3 length equals 14 residues. DNA of the CDR3: TGTGCCAGCAGCTTAGGGCAGGGCACAGATACGCAGTATTTT. Its protein product is CASSLGQGTDTQYF.

This chain connects TRBV6-6 to TRBJ2-7; no reliable D call. The CDR3 is made up of 13 amino acids. From germline, CDR1 is MNHNY and CDR2 SVGAGI (reference sequence). V dropped 6 bases and J dropped 0 bases, with 9 bases sitting between them. CDR3 protein: CASRAPHSYEQYF. The CDR3 region has the DNA TGTGCCAGCAGGGCCCCCCACTCCTACGAGCAGTACTTC.

This chain uses TRBV27 with TRBJ1-6; 10 positions agree with TRBD1. CDR3 length: 17 amino acids. The germline V gene has CDR1 MNHEY and CDR2 SMNVEV (reference sequence). J lost 8 bases, V lost 8 bases, and 15 bases had no gene match. CDR3 sequence reads: CASPRDRGANLDSPLHF. Written as DNA, the CDR3 is TGTGCCAGCCCCCGGGACAGGGGTGCAAACTTGGATTCACCCCTCCACTTT.

The chain uses TRBV19 and TRBJ1-4; D is unclear. The CDR3 runs 15 residues. In germline, CDR1 is LNHDA, CDR2 SQIVND (reference sequence). V was clipped by 3 bases and J by 4 bases, with 12 bases between them. CDR3 region: CASSIGQTNNEKLFF. As DNA, the CDR3 is TGTGCCAGTAGTATTGGGCAGACAAATAATGAAAAACTGTTTTTT. The entire variable domain, with the rest obtained from reference TRBV19 and TRBJ1-4, is as follows: DGGITQSPKYLFRKEGQNVTLSCEQNLNHDAMYWYRQDPGQGLRLIYYSQIVNDFQKGDIAEGYSVSREKKESFPLTVTSAQKNPTAFYLCASSIGQTNNEKLFFGSGTQLSVL.

The chain recombines TRBV2 with TRBJ2-1, with 12 positions matching TRBD2. The CDR3 covers 15 residues. CDR1 is SNHLY and CDR2 is FYNNEI in the germline V gene. V dropped 10 bases and J dropped 4; count of bases not matched to a gene: 8. CDR3 DNA sequence: TGTGCCATCACTGGACTAGCGGGGATTTACAATGAGCAGTTCTTC. Residues: CAITGLAGIYNEQFF.

J is TRBJ2-3 and V is TRBV5-8, with D perhaps matching TRBD1 (5 bases). CDR3 length: 15 residues. In germline, CDR1 is SGHTS, CDR2 YDEGEE. V lost 0 bases and J lost 4, with 12 bases in between. Here the CDR3 reads CASSLGQTSPDTQYF. In DNA form, the CDR3 reads TGTGCCAGCAGCTTGGGACAGACGTCCCCAGATACGCAGTATTTT.

The J gene is TRBJ1-2, the V gene TRBV6-5; 9 nucleotides match TRBD1. V lost 0 bases to trimming and J lost 5 bases; unmatched junction nucleotides: 4. CDR3 length: 15 residues. CDR1 and CDR2 (germline): MNHEY, SVGAGI. The CDR3, as DNA: TGTGCCAGCAGTTACTCTGGACAGGGGTGGTATGGCTACACCTTC. Encoded protein: CASSYSGQGWYGYTF.

The table lists this clone with a count of one. The chain carries TRBV6-1 and TRBJ2-7; D unresolved. The length of the CDR3 is 12 residues. V was clipped by 6 bases and J by 4 bases, with 10 bases between them. Looked up from germline, CDR1 is MNHNS and CDR2 is SASEGT. DNA of the CDR3: TGTGCCAGCAGCCGGTCCCTTTACGAGCAGTACTTC. Translated, it gives CASSRSLYEQYF.

This chain connects TRBV7-8 to TRBJ1-1; tentatively, D is TRBD1 (5 bases). Germline assignment: CDR1 SGHVS and CDR2 FQNEAQ. CDR3 size: 14 residues. V was clipped by 3 bases and J by 8 bases, with 16 bases between them. As DNA, the CDR3 is TGTGCCAGCAGCTTGTTCCGGGGACGAGACGAAGCTTTCTTT. This codes for CASSLFRGRDEAFF.

There are a few counts of this clone. J is TRBJ1-2 and V is TRBV6-1; TRBD1 might be the D (6 bases). Germline values: CDR1 MNHNS, CDR2 SASEGT. V was shortened by 7 bases and J by 5 bases, with 17 bases between the two germline ends. This CDR3 has 14 residues. CDR3 loop: CASKKKGTWYGYTF. CDR3 nucleotides: TGTGCCAGCAAAAAGAAAGGGACATGGTATGGCTACACCTTC.

The rearrangement links TRBV4-1 to TRBJ2-3, with 14 bases aligning to TRBD2. The CDR3 has 19 residues. V was pared by 2 bases and J by 6 bases, with 13 bases of the junction left unmatched. Looked up from germline, CDR1 is MGHRA and CDR2 is YSYEKL. CDR3 in amino acids: CASSQLPGLAGARADTQYF. In DNA, the CDR3 is TGCGCCAGCAGCCAACTCCCGGGACTAGCGGGAGCACGGGCCGATACGCAGTATTTT.

This clone was seen many times. The chain couples TRBV4-1 to TRBJ1-2; a possible D gene is TRBD1 (5 bases). This CDR3 contains 14 residues. Germline values: CDR1 MGHRA, CDR2 YSYEKL. V lost 4 bases to trimming and J lost 0 bases, with 9 bases between them. The chain's CDR3 is CASSLDSTNYGYTF. DNA of the CDR3: TGCGCCAGCAGCCTAGACAGTACTAACTATGGCTACACCTTC.

This chain uses TRBV7-3 with TRBJ2-3; 9 bases map to TRBD2. Germline V gene lookup returns CDR1 SGHTA and CDR2 FQGTGA. With 4 bases clipped from V and 2 bases from J, the junction kept 4 bases outside the gene matches. This CDR3 has 15 residues. DNA of the CDR3: TGTGCCAGCAGCTACACTAGCGGGTTCACAGATACGCAGTATTTT. It yields the protein CASSYTSGFTDTQYF.

The V call is TRBV5-4, the J call TRBJ2-3, with 13 bases that match TRBD2. The V and J ends lost 5 bases and 2 bases, in that order; junction bases with no gene match: 8. Germline V gives CDR1 SGHNT, CDR2 YYREEE (reference sequence). This CDR3 is 17 amino acids long. CDR3 nucleotides: TGTGCCAGCAGTCCCCGGACTAGCGGGGGACTCACAGATACGCAGTATTTT. Translated, it gives CASSPRTSGGLTDTQYF.

The chain combines TRBV5-1 with TRBJ1-5, with 10 bases lining up with TRBD1. V lost 2 bases to trimming and J lost 6 bases; unmatched junction nucleotides: 5. This CDR3 comprises 15 residues. Germline V lookup: CDR1 SGHRS, CDR2 YFSETQ. CDR3 in DNA: TGCGCCAGCAGCTTAGGACAGGGGGAGGCTCAGCCCCAGCATTTT. It specifies CASSLGQGEAQPQHF.

The gene calls are TRBV25-1 and TRBJ2-5; 7 nucleotides align to TRBD1. The J call may not be correct, given that the DNA end is closer to TRBJ2-7. This CDR3 contains 14 residues. Germline V gives CDR1 MGHDK, CDR2 SYGVNS. The CDR3 DNA sequence: TGTGCCAGCAGTGAATGGGCAGGGGGCTACGAGCAGTACTTC. It yields the protein CASSEWAGGYEQYF.

This chain links TRBV7-9 with TRBJ2-4, with 7 bases lining up with TRBD1. Germline V gene sequence: CDR1 SEHNR, CDR2 FQNEAQ (reference sequence). This CDR3 has 14 amino acids. The trim removed 6 bases at V and 5 bases at J, leaving 7 bases unmatched. The CDR3 spells CASRSGTAQNIQYF. The DNA of the CDR3 is TGTGCCAGCAGATCCGGGACAGCGCAAAACATTCAGTACTTC.

J is TRBJ1-4 and V is TRBV29-1; no reliable D call. Trimming removed 4 bases from V and 8 bases from J, with 8 bases in between. The germline gives CDR1 SQVTM, CDR2 ANQGSEA. The CDR3 is 11 amino acids. The CDR3 nucleotides are TGCAGCGTTGCGGGTTTAGAAAAACTGTTTTTT. It encodes CSVAGLEKLFF.